This T cell receptor beta chain was observed in a study of cytomegalovirus exposure and HLA in healthy donors (dated by TCRdb to the late 2010s). About the study as a whole: An earlier analysis of several hundred of the donors reported 250 to 350 Gb of sequence data and roughly 100 million unique TCR beta sequences from around 200 million T cells. Typing coverage varied by locus: roughly 629-640 donors for A, B, C, DRB1 and DQB1; under 550 for DQA1; more than 600 for DPA1; under 490 for DPB1. Across some 400 genotyped donors of the cohort, an average of approximately 240,000 unique TCR beta nucleotide sequences per donor were sequenced, and approximately 19% of those sequences were non-productive. Roughly 300 gigabases of sequencing data and some 85 million unique TCR sequences were included in an early release covering about 620 HLA-typed donors. A separate validation cohort of roughly 130 different subjects was used in addition to the approximately 700-subject first cohort. Every repertoire in the discovery cohort had been generated on one and the same sequencing platform. Donor age, sex, ethnicity and CMV serostatus were collected together with the repertoire data. HLA typing covered class I and class II loci at four-digit resolution. In a later analysis, previously published TCR beta repertoires from 670 or so donors were re-analyzed and high-resolution HLA genotyping was added so that TCR occurrence patterns could be studied. An earlier analysis of some 500 of the donors applied high-throughput TCR beta sequencing to assess whether each TCR beta V gene segment acted as functional or pseudogenic. High-throughput TCR immunosequencing, statistical association of individual TCRs with disease status, and machine learning were combined to predict cytomegalovirus infection status. The T cell repertoires of about 700 subjects were profiled by immunosequencing and related to cytomegalovirus serostatus. The later analysis used no new phenotypic data to find candidate immune exposures, relying instead on TCR beta sequences and their occurrence across donors. Of the roughly 400 genotyped donors, roughly 85% fell in the genetic ancestry cluster associated with self-reported Caucasian donors. In a later genetic analysis, genome-wide SNP genotypes for about 60% of the 666 donors were used, and that subset was treated as a discovery cohort. Because of strong linkage in the cohort, roughly five DR-DQ haplotypes were treated as single units for association and clustering. The study aimed to test whether signatures of past pathogen exposure could be identified by cataloging public T cell receptors.

In this sample, this clone turned up once. Its specific antigen is unknown. Base quality data are lacking; no much larger clone is found one base away. The cohort comprised around 700 healthy bone marrow donors. All cohort members were sampled while nominally healthy, although unrecorded immune exposures were likely present. The donor tested CMV seronegative, placing the donor among the 350 to 400 seronegative members of the cohort. A peripheral blood sample was collected from each donor, and TCR beta sequencing was performed on peripheral blood mononuclear cells. The Qiagen DNeasy Blood Extraction Kit was used to extract genomic DNA from the blood cell samples. From the cysteine through the phenylalanine, the CDR3 covers 13 amino acids. The retained sequence is limited to the CDR3, 39 bases, with the frame set at the first base. Looking up the germline V gene (reference sequence) yields CDR1 MNHEY and CDR2 SMNVEV. V is shortened by 10 bases, J by 0 bases, and the region joining them spans 7 bases.

Preparation of the library involved the immunoSEQ multiplex PCR assay. For the multiplex PCR, a mixture combining 60 forward primers for TCR Vbeta segments and 13 reverse primers for TCR Jbeta segments was used. Amplification of the CDR3 region of rearranged TCR beta genes was performed with a multiplex PCR assay on genomic DNA. The Illumina HiSeq System was used to sequence the amplified TCR beta libraries as 87-base-pair reads. In the paper's pipeline: Across the 670 or so repertoires, a later analysis counted 78 million or so unique TCR beta chains, around 11 million of which were shared by at least two donors. Raw reads were error-corrected and collapsed into unique sequences with a nearest-neighbor algorithm that merged closely related sequences to remove PCR and sequencing errors. V, D and J gene segments were assigned by aligning CDR3 sequences to IMGT reference sequences. For a sequence to be retained, a match of at least six nucleotides was required to both a V gene segment and a J gene segment. Rearrangements were called productive when the CDR3 lacked stop codons and stayed in frame with V and J; all others were non-productive. CDR3 was defined according to IMGT convention as the region running from the second conserved V-encoded cysteine to the conserved J-encoded phenylalanine. The earlier analysis of 450 to 750 of the donors excluded any sequence lacking an unambiguous match to a single V gene segment. An earlier analysis of a few hundred of the donors called V segments functional above 56.7% productive rearrangements and segregating when the between-donor standard deviation exceeded 5%. A statistical classification framework was built to diagnose cytomegalovirus status from the catalog of TCR beta chain sequences. In a later analysis, TCR nucleotide sequences were compared against IMGT/GENE-DB human TR gene sequences so that V and J genes could be assigned. The TCRdist pipeline was used in a later analysis to assign CDR3 sequences and most-parsimonious VDJ recombination scenarios. A later analysis defined each TCR beta chain by its CDR3 amino acid sequence plus V-gene family, and excluded reads lacking a unique V-gene family. As a way to deal with suspected cross-contamination and a sequencing artifact, a later analysis dropped 500 to 700 nucleotide sequences that were highly shared and had low generation probability. In a later analysis, a clonal expansion index was calculated for each public chain from normalized within-repertoire ranks of inferred template counts. In a later analysis, generation probabilities were computed with a VDJ recombination model fitted to out-of-frame rearrangements, and the resulting probabilities were checked against IGoR. Hypergeometric tests were used in a later analysis to score TCR-TCR, TCR-HLA and TCR-CMV co-occurrence, with a repertoire-size bias correction applied to the TCR pairs. To estimate false discovery rates, a later analysis permuted the HLA or CMV assignments 20 times. A later analysis grouped co-occurring TCRs with DBSCAN, adding TCRdist sequence similarity when clustering within HLA-allele-positive subsets. Repertoires with fewer than 30,000 or more than 120,000 public chains, plus five repertoires with anomalous nucleotide sharing, were excluded from co-occurrence clustering. The table was pulled from immuneACCESS by TCRdb, which kept in-frame rearrangements only. Such tables lose some clones; where checked, under half of the loss comes from unresolved V genes, and the rest has no known cause. V, J and clone size were drawn from that table, and D and trimming were deduced from the DNA. The sample records tens of thousands of clones, around 68% of which are singletons. 10% to 11% of the sample comes from the top ten.

General study outcomes and caveats: According to a later analysis, most CMV-associated TCR beta chains appeared to be HLA-restricted, and the HLA associations seemed to be driven largely by CMV exposure. Some IMGT-functional V segments, including TRBV6-2 and TRBV6-3, could not be distinguished by the 87-base-pair reads and were therefore excluded. In a later genetic analysis, a missense DCLRE1C variant was associated with V-gene and J-gene trimming of TCR beta chains, and the association was replicated in an independent cohort. Approximately 16 rarely observed V segments, including chromosome 9 orphons, were excluded from the earlier analysis of approximately 500 of the donors because counts were too low. Linkage disequilibrium might explain the correlated functional status among segregating V segments, but an unknown experimental factor could not be excluded. In vitro tests confirmed that a few of the cytomegalovirus-associated TCR beta chains recognize cytomegalovirus antigens. This cohort had only TCR beta chains sequenced, and the lack of alpha or paired-chain data limited which features could be detected. A later genetic analysis reported fewer N-insertions in productive TCRs among donors in an Asian-associated ancestry cluster than the roughly 720-donor mean. A total of 150 to 200 TCR beta chains were listed by the study as associated with cytomegalovirus. Immune exposure information for the cohort was limited to CMV serostatus. The authors suggested that the approach could potentially be generalized to other disease states and immunological phenotypes. Specific HLA alleles were associated with over 15,000 TCR beta sequences at a false discovery rate of 0.05 in a later analysis. A further reported finding was that TCR beta sequences accurately predicted the HLA-A and HLA-B alleles for most subjects in the first cohort. The presence/absence analyses assumed that sequencing depth was roughly uniform across donors, and that assumption may not be true. According to a later analysis, parvovirus B19, influenza, CMV and Epstein-Barr virus appeared linked to several top co-occurrence clusters. Strong co-occurrence of HLA alleles, especially DR and DQ, made assigning TCR associations to individual alleles difficult. While some public TCRs were present in many individuals, most TCR sequences turned up only very rarely across donors. The sequencing pipeline was judged likely to have produced a cluster of highly shared sequence variants as a technical artifact. A later analysis found that TCR association rates varied across HLA loci, with DRB1 alleles showing the most associated TCRs and HLA-C alleles the fewest. Because HLA typing was missing for some donors at each locus, association tests included only the typed subset. Broadly in line with IMGT annotations, most TCR beta V segments showed up in productive rearrangements about 87% or about 30% of the time in an earlier analysis of about 500 of the donors. In both the original and validation cohorts, the classifier was reported to diagnose cytomegalovirus status with high specificity and sensitivity. In a later analysis, HLA-associated TCR beta chains showed more clonal expansion and lower generation probabilities than non-associated chains that were equally common.

This TCR came from a woman between 25 and 40 years old in good health and CMV-seronegative. The sample taken for sequencing was PBMCs. Recombination joined TRBV27 with TRBJ2-6; the D segment cannot be called with confidence. The CDR3 protein sequence reads: CATCNSGANVLTF. In nucleotides, the sequence is TGTGCCACCTGTAACTCTGGGGCCAACGTCCTGACTTTC.